The sequence of this TCR beta chain was determined in a study of radiotherapy plus CTLA-4 blockade in lung cancer. Study-level information: Objective response was observed in about 19% of patients, and disease control in less than 35%.

The study gave focal radiation plus ipilimumab CTLA-4 blockade to patients with chemo-refractory metastatic non-small-cell lung cancer. Method: immunoSEQ multiplex PCR; TCRdb's copy keeps in-frame clones and lacks some. Of over 85,000 clones listed, roughly 85% were seen once; the top ten hold around 25%. General observations from the study: Following radiotherapy plus ipilimumab, tumor-derived TCR clones expanded in the blood. Early blood T cell clone changes and increased post-radiation serum interferon-beta were reportedly the strongest response predictors.

To note about this clone: Its cognate antigen is unknown.

The receptor was isolated from a human donor with non-small cell lung cancer that progressed on radiotherapy plus ipilimumab. The material was peripheral blood, obtained from a patient treated with radiotherapy plus ipilimumab.

The CDR3 loop is CASSQDLTGRETQYF. The DNA for the CDR3 is TGCGCCAGCAGCCAAGATCTAACAGGGCGGGAGACCCAGTACTTC. The chain employs TRBV4-1 and TRBJ2-5, with D possibly TRBD1 on 6 matching bases. Germline values: CDR1 MGHRA, CDR2 YSYEKL. The CDR3 totals 15 residues. V was shortened by 0 bases and J by 5 bases, with 13 bases between the two germline ends.